Each of the 12 T cell receptor beta chains below was sequenced from the same sample in a study of T cell repertoires in cytomegalovirus infection. TCRdb reanalysed the reads using MiXCR and keeps one entry per CDR3 protein. The sample lists roughly 250,000 distinct CDR3 sequences, around 12% seen once, with 1.6% in the top ten. Specimen: PBMCs. The receptors were gathered from a human donor in good health (CMV status not recorded). Some clones in this sample may be carry-over from other donors' samples.

This chain joins TRBV14 and TRBJ1-3; D remains ambiguous. CDR1 and CDR2 (germline): SGHDN, FVKESK. Trimming took off 1 base at V and 0 bases at J, with 7 bases between the two ends. This CDR3 region has 15 residues. CDR3 DNA: TGTGCCAGCAGCCAAGCTCCTCTCTCTGGAAACACCATATATTTT. Protein product: CASSQAPLSGNTIYF.

This clonotype was seen at least ten times. V is TRBV7-2 and J is TRBJ1-2; no clear D. The length of the CDR3 is 13 residues. Trimming pared 5 bases from V and 5 bases from J, leaving 12 bases between. From germline, CDR1 is SGHTA and CDR2 FQGNSA. In DNA form, the CDR3 reads TGTGCCAGCAGCCCCAGAACGCATTATGGCTACACCTTC. Translating gives CASSPRTHYGYTF.

This clonotype has at least ten counts. The chain couples TRBV5-1 to TRBJ1-2; a weak D match, TRBD1 (6 bases). This CDR3 has 13 amino acids. Germline CDR1 is SGHRS and CDR2 is YFSETQ. With 4 bases removed from V and 7 bases from J, the gap between germline ends came to 14 bases. The CDR3 coding sequence is TGCGCCAGCAGCCGGGACATCTGGGCTGGCTACACCTTC. As protein: CASSRDIWAGYTF.

This clonotype was seen many times. This chain links TRBV28 with TRBJ2-2, with D perhaps TRBD2 (5 bases). Germline assignment: CDR1 MDHEN and CDR2 SYDVKM. V lost 7 bases, J lost 1 base, and 13 bases lay in between. The length of the CDR3 is 15 residues. The CDR3 here is CASNLLRGNTGELFF. The CDR3 DNA is TGTGCCAGCAATCTCCTCCGGGGGAACACCGGGGAGCTGTTTTTT.

The rearrangement links TRBV12-3 or TRBV12-4 to TRBJ1-6, with D perhaps matching TRBD1 (6 bases). With 2 bases removed from V and 12 bases from J, the gap between germline ends came to 8 bases. The CDR3 has 12 amino acids. The CDR3 loop reads CASSLTGLPLHF. The CDR3 region has the DNA TGTGCCAGCAGTTTAACAGGGCTACCCCTCCACTTT.

This clonotype was found many times. The rearrangement joins TRBV24-1 to TRBJ1-3; no reliable D call. The CDR3 loop spans 15 amino acids. Germline CDR1 is KGHDR and CDR2 is SFDVKD. V lost 4 bases, J lost 0 bases, and 9 bases lay in between. The CDR3 spells CATSDPGFSGNTIYF. In DNA form, the CDR3 reads TGTGCCACCAGTGACCCGGGTTTCTCTGGAAACACCATATATTTT.

This clonotype was found many times. The chain links TRBV7-9 to TRBJ2-7; 8 bases map to TRBD2. Trimming at V came to 5 bases and at J to 10 bases, leaving 13 bases not matched to a gene. Germline V lookup: CDR1 SEHNR, CDR2 FQNEAQ (reference sequence). The CDR3 spans 14 residues. CDR3 loop: CASSVTSGLYAQYF. Here the CDR3 DNA reads TGTGCCAGCAGCGTAACTAGCGGCCTCTACGCTCAGTACTTC.

J is TRBJ2-1 and V is TRBV6-1; no firm D call. This CDR3 spans 11 amino acids. CDR1 and CDR2 (germline): MNHNS, SASEGT. With 6 bases removed from V and 8 bases from J, the gap between germline ends came to 8 bases. The CDR3 is CASSVVYEQFF. The CDR3 DNA reads TGTGCCAGCAGCGTGGTTTATGAGCAGTTCTTC.

This clonotype appeared many times. This chain links TRBV11-3 with TRBJ2-7; no clear D gene. The CDR3 covers 14 residues. Deletions cut 1 base from V and 5 bases from J, with 12 bases between. Per germline, CDR1 SGHNT and CDR2 YENEEA. The CDR3: CASSLGPPVNEQYF. CDR3 nucleotide sequence: TGTGCCAGCAGCTTAGGGCCCCCGGTGAACGAGCAGTACTTC.

This clonotype was found a few times. The J gene is TRBJ1-1, the V gene TRBV2, with unresolved D. The CDR3 covers 14 residues. The germline V gene encodes CDR1 SNHLY and CDR2 FYNNEI. Trimming left V 2 bases short and J 1 base short, with 8 bases between. CDR3 nucleotide sequence: TGTGCCAGCAGTGAAATACTCTCGAACACTGAAGCTTTCTTT. Its translation is CASSEILSNTEAFF.

This clonotype was detected a few times. V is TRBV28 and J is TRBJ2-7; 9 bases agree with TRBD1. CDR1 is MDHEN, CDR2 SYDVKM, per germline. This CDR3 is built from 16 residues. V lost 3 bases, J lost 4 bases, and 10 bases stayed unmatched. In nucleotides, the CDR3 is TGTGCCAGCAGTTTCTTGACACAGGGGGCGTGGTACGAGCAGTACTTC. It translates to CASSFLTQGAWYEQYF.

This clonotype was counted at least ten times. The chain recombines TRBV7-2 with TRBJ1-2; perhaps TRBD1 as D (5 bases). Germline CDR1 reads SGHTA; CDR2 reads FQGNSA. Trimming took off 5 bases at V and 4 bases at J, with 11 bases between the two ends. The CDR3 is made up of 13 amino acids. The CDR3 coding sequence is TGTGCCAGCAGCCCGCGGGGGTTCTATGGCTACACCTTC. It codes for CASSPRGFYGYTF.